This T cell receptor (beta chain) derives from a study of cytomegalovirus exposure and HLA in healthy donors. Study-level results: For cytomegalovirus status, the classifier reportedly gave diagnoses with high specificity and sensitivity. Productive rates of about 87% or about 30% were seen for most TCR beta V segments in an earlier analysis.

PCR amplification relied on 60 Vbeta primers (plus 13 Jbeta primers). TCRdb's table, derived via immunoSEQ multiplex PCR, lists solely in-frame clones and lacks some. The top ten clones hold around 1.5% of a sample with some 190,000 clones, around 80% of them seen once. About this clone itself: Its antigen is not identified.

Germline loops: CDR1 SNHLY, CDR2 FYNNEI. Between the trimmed V and J ends, which lost 4 bases and 0 bases, there was a span of 7 bases. This CDR3 contains 14 residues. The chain uses TRBV2 and TRBJ2-4, with D tentatively TRBD2 (5 bases). The source material was PBMCs. The source of this sequence is a young man in good health and CMV-seronegative. For the CDR3, the DNA is TGTGCCAGCAGTGGGGGAGAAGCCAAAAACATTCAGTACTTC. It yields the protein CASSGGEAKNIQYF.